The source of this T cell receptor beta chain is a study of T cells in localized non-small cell lung cancer (dated by TCRdb to 2018 to 2020). Regarding the research as a whole: The study analyzed T cell repertoires of 236 early-stage NSCLC patients, comparing tumors and uninvolved tumor-adjacent lungs. The cohort was made up of around 220 treatment-naive NSCLC patients whose localized lung tumors had been resected. Of the NSCLC patients, fewer than 150 were male and approximately 110 were female, and the mean age was roughly 61 years. Results and caveats for the whole study, not just this receptor: Of the top 100 tumor clones, a median of approximately 60 were detected in paired uninvolved adjacent lung; roughly 29 were also among that lung's top 100. Because the study design was exploratory, TCR variables were selected using unadjusted p-values without false-discovery rate correction. Multi-region tumor sequencing was not performed, so intratumor heterogeneity could not be excluded. Uninvolved tumor-adjacent lung showed the highest T cell clonality, higher than tumor, which suggests more focused antigenic responses in the uninvolved tumor-adjacent lung. Higher blood T cell density associated with longer overall survival, while higher adjacent-lung clonality associated with shorter survival.

With regard to this clone: The antigen this receptor binds is unknown. Base qualities are not provided; no much larger clone lies one nucleotide away.

The cysteine opens and the phenylalanine closes a CDR3 of 18 amino acids. Solely the CDR3 DNA is kept, with 54 bases framed from the first base. V is pruned by 1 base and J by 6 bases, leaving 12 bases of the junction without a gene match. The germline V gene specifies KGHSH as CDR1 and LQKENI as CDR2. TCR beta CDR3 regions were sequenced from DNA using the immunoSEQ Assay. Turning to the authors' computational methods: T cell density was computed as TCR beta template counts normalized to usable DNA estimated by amplifying housekeeping genes. Using the preseqR package, richness was estimated by extrapolating to 120,000 templates for tissue samples and 400,000 templates for PBMC samples. Clonality was defined by subtracting Pielou's evenness from one. To identify tissue-enriched TCRs, differential abundance testing was run on productive amino-acid clonotypes with a minimum total count of 5 and an alpha of 0.1. The Jaccard Index and the Morisita Overlap Index were used to quantify repertoire overlap between compartments. GLIPH clustered TCR beta CDR3s with public tetramer-defined viral CDR3s; viral motifs required at least three viral sequences plus V-gene enrichment. Sourced from immuneACCESS, this table was stored by TCRdb with only in-frame sequences that have V and J called. A share of the clones is absent; for the studies checked, an unresolved V gene accounts for under half, and the remainder has no known explanation. Clone size and the V and J calls come from that table; the DNA yielded D and trimming. Recorded for this sample are over 35,000 clones; 65% to 90% of them occurred a single time. The ten largest clones add up to 6.5% to 8% of the sample.

At diagnosis, peripheral blood, uninvolved tumor-adjacent lung and tumor were collected and stored as a combination of fresh-frozen and FFPE material. For TCR repertoire profiling, the blood samples were analyzed as peripheral blood mononuclear cells. The chain was built from TRBV18 and TRBJ2-3; 11 bases in the middle match TRBD2. The sample in question was peripheral blood mononuclear cells, obtained before any cancer treatment. This TCR derives from a male donor at least 60 years old with stage II lung adenocarcinoma. The CDR3 loop reads CASSPQGTSGWSLDTQYF. The DNA sequence is given as TGTGCCAGCTCACCACAAGGGACTAGCGGATGGAGCTTGGATACGCAGTATTTT.